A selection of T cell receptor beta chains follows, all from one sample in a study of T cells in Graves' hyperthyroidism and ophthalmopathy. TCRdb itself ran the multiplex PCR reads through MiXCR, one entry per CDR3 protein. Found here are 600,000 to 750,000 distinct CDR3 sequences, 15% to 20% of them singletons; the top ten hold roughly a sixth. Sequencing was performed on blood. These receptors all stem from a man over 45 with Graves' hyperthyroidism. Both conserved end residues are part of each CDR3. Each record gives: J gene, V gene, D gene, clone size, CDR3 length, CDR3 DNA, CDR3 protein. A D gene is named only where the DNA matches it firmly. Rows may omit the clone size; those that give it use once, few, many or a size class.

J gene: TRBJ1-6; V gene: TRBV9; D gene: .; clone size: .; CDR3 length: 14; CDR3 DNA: TGTGCCAGCAGCGAGGGCCCTGAGCGGTCACCCCTCCACTTT; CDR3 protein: CASSEGPERSPLHF
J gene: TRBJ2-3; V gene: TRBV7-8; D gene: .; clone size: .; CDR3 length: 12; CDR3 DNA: TGTGCCAGCACCTGGAGGGGAGATACGCAGTATTTT; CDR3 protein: CASTWRGDTQYF
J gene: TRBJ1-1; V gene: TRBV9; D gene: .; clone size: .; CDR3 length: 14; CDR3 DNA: TGTGCCAGCAGGAGACTGGACGGTAACACTGAAGCTTTCTTT; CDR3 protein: CASRRLDGNTEAFF
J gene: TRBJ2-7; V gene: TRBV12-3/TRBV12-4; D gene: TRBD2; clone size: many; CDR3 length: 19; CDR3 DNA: TGTGCCAGCAGCCACCTGCAACGGGGAATAGCGGGGAAAACCTACGAGCAGTACTTC; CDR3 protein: CASSHLQRGIAGKTYEQYF
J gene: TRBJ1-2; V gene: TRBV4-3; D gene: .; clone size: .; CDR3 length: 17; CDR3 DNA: TGCGCCAGCAGCCAAGCAAACCAATTAGACAGGCACTATGGCTACACCTTC; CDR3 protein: CASSQANQLDRHYGYTF
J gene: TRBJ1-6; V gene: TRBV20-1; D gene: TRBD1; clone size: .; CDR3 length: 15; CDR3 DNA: TGCAGTGCTAGAGATGGGGGGACAGTCGATTCACCCCTCCACTTT; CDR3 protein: CSARDGGTVDSPLHF
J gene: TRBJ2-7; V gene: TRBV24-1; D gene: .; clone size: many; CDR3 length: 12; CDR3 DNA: TGTGCCACCAGTGATTTTACGGGACGTGCGTACTTC; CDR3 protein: CATSDFTGRAYF
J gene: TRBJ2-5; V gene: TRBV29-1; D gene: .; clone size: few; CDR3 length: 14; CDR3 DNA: TGCAGCGTTGAAGGGGGCCCCGGACAAGAGACCCAGTACTTC; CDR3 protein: CSVEGGPGQETQYF
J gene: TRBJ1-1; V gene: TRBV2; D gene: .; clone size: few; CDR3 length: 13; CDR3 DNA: TGTGCCAGCAGTGGTTGGGAGGGGACTGAAGCTTTCTTT; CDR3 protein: CASSGWEGTEAFF
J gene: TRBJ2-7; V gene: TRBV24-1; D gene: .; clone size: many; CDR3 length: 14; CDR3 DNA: TGTGCCACCAGTGATAACAGGGTCTCCTACGAGCAGTACTTC; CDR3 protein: CATSDNRVSYEQYF
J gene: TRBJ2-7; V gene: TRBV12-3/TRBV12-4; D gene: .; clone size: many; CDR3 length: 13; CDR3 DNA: TGTGCCAGCAGTTGGGGGGCGAAATACGAGCAGTACTTC; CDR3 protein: CASSWGAKYEQYF
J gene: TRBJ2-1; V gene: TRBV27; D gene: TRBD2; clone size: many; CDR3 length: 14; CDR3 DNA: TGTGCCAGCGCCCTAGCGGGACCCTACAATGAGCAGTTCTTC; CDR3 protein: CASALAGPYNEQFF